This T cell receptor beta chain was captured in a study of blood T cells in healthy people across ages. Overall study findings and caveats: Among T cells, TCR beta diversity per million cells dropped roughly linearly as age rose. Greater diversity and more naive CD4+ cells were seen in long-lived donors than in aged donors.

The authors ran a second PCR of 7 to 11 cycles using a sample-barcoded 5' primer and a J-beta primer mix. Each cDNA was tagged by a template-switch adaptor containing 12 random nucleotides. MiXCR, applied by TCRdb to the 5' RACE reads, yields one record per CDR3 protein. The data show about 1,800,000 distinct CDR3 sequences, about 28% seen once. V gave up 2 bases and J gave up 1 base, with 12 bases separating them. This CDR3 comprises 15 residues. This clonotype was observed at least ten times. Its antigen is still unknown. The authors drew around 9.3 milliliters of peripheral blood from each donor. Material for sequencing was blood. The TCR comes from a woman in her 30s in good health. The rearrangement links TRBV12-3 or TRBV12-4 to TRBJ2-7; possible D gene TRBD2, 5 bases. The CDR3: CASSLTRVPSYEQYF. CDR3 DNA sequence: TGTGCCAGCAGTTTAACGAGGGTTCCATCCTACGAGCAGTACTTC.